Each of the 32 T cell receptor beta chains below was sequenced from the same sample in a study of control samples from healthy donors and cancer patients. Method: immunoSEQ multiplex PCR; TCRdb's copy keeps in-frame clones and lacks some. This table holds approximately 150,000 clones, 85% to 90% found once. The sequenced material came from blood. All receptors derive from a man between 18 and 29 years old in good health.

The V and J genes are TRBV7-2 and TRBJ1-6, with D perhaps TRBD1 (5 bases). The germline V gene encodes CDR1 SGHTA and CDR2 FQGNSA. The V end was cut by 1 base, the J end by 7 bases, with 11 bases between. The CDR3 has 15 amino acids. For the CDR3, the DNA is TGTGCCAGCAGCTTAGATGGGGGTCGAAATTCACCCCTCCACTTT. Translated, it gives CASSLDGGRNSPLHF.

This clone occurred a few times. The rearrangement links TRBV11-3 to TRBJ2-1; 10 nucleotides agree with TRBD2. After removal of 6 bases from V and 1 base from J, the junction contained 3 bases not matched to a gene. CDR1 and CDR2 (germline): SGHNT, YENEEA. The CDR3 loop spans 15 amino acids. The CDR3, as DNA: TGTGCCAGCAGTCCTAGCGGGGGATCCTACAATGAGCAGTTCTTC. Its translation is CASSPSGGSYNEQFF.

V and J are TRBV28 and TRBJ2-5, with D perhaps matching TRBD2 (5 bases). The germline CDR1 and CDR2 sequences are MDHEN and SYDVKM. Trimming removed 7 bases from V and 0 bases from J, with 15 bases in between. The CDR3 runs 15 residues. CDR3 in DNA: TGTGCCAGCACCGCGAGCCGAGGGTACCAAGAGACCCAGTACTTC. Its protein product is CASTASRGYQETQYF.

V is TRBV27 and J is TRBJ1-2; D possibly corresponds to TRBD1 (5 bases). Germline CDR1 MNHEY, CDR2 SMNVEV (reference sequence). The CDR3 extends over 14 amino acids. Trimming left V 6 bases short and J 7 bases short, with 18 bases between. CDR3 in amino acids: CASRQKEGFGGYTF. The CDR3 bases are TGTGCCAGCAGACAAAAAGAGGGGTTTGGTGGCTACACCTTC.

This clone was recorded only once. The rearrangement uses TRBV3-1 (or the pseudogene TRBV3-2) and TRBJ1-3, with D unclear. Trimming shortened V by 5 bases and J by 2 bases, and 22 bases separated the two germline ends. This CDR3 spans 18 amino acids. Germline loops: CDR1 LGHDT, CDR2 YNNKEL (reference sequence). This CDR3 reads CASSNAGVRRRAGNTIYF. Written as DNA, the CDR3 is TGTGCCAGCAGCAACGCCGGGGTCCGCCGAAGGGCTGGAAACACCATATATTTT.

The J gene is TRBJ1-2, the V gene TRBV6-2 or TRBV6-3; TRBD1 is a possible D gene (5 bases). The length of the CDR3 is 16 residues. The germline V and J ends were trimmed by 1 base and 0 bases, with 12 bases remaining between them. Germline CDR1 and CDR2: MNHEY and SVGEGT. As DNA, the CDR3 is TGTGCCAGCAGTTACTGGGGACCGCCAGCTAACTATGGCTACACCTTC. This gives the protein CASSYWGPPANYGYTF.

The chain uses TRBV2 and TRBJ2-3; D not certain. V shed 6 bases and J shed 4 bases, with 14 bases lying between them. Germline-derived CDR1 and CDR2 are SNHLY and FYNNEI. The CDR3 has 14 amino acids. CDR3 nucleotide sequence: TGTGCCAGCAGGACAACGATCTCTGCAGATACGCAGTATTTT. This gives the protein CASRTTISADTQYF.

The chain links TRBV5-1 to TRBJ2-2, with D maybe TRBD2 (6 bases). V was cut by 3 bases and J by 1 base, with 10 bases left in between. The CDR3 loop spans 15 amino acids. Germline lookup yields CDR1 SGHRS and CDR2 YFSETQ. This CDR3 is CASSSGDLNTGELFF. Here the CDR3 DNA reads TGCGCCAGCAGCTCGGGGGACTTGAACACCGGGGAGCTGTTTTTT.

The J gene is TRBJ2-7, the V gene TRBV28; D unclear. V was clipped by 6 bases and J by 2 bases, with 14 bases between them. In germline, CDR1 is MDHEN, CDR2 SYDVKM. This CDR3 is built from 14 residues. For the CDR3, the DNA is TGTGCCAGCAGGACCTCCGGGTCCACCTACGAGCAGTACTTC. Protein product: CASRTSGSTYEQYF.

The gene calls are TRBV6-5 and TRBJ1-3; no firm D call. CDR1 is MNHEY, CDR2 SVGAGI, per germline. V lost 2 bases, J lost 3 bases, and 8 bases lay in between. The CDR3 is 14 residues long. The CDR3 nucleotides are TGTGCCAGCAGTTACACGGGGAGTGGAAACACCATATATTTT. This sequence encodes CASSYTGSGNTIYF.

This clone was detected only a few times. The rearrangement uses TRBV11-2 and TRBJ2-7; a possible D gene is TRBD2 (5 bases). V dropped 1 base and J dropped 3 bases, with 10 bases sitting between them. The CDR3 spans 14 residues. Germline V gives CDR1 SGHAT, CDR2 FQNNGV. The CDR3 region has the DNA TGTGCCAGCAGCTTAGGTACGGGGATCTACGAGCAGTACTTC. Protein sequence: CASSLGTGIYEQYF.

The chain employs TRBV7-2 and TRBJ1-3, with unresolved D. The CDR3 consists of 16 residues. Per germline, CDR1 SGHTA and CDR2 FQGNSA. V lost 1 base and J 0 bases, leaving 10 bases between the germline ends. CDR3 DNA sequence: TGTGCCAGCAGCTTAGATATATCCTTCTCTGGAAACACCATATATTTT. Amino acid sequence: CASSLDISFSGNTIYF.

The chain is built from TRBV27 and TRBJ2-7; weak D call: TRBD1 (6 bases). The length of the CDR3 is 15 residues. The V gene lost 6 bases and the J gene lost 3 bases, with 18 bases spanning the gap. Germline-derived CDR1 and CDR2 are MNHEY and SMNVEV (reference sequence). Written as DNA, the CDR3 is TGTGCCAGCAGCCTAACGCAGGGACAAGGCTACGAGCAGTACTTC. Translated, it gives CASSLTQGQGYEQYF.

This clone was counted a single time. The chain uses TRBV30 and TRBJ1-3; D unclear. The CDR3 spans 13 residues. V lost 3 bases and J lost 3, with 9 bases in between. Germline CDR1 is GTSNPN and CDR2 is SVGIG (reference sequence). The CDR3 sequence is CAWRVGGGNTIYF. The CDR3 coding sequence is TGTGCCTGGAGGGTGGGCGGTGGAAACACCATATATTTT. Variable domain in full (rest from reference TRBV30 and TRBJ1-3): SQTIHQWPATLVQPVGSPLSLECTVEGTSNPNLYWYRQAAGRGLQLLFYSVGIGQISSEVPQNLSASRPQDRQFILSSKKLLLSDSGFYLCAWRVGGGNTIYFGEGSWLTVV.

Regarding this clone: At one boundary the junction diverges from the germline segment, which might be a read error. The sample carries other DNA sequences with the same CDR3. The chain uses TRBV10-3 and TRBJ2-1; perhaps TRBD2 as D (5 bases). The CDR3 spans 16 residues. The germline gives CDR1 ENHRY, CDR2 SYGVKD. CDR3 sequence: CAISESTGNSYNEQFF. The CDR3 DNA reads TGTGCCATCAGCGAGTCAACGGGGAACTCCTACAATGAGCAGTTCTTC.

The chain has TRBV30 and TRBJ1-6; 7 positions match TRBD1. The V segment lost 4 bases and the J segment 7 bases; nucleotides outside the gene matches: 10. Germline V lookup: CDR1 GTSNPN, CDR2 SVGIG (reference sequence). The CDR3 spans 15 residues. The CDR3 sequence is CAWKGQTFTNSPLHF. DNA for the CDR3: TGTGCCTGGAAGGGACAGACGTTTACGAATTCACCCCTCCACTTT.

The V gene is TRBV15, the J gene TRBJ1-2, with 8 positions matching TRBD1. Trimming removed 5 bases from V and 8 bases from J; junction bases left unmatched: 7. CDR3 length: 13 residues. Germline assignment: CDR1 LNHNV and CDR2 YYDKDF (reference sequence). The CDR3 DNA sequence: TGTGCCACCAGCGCCCGGACAGGGTCCGGCTACACCTTC. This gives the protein CATSARTGSGYTF.

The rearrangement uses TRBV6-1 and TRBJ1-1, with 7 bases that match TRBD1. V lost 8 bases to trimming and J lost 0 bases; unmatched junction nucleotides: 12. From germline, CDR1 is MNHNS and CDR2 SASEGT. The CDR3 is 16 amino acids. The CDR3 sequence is CASRARDSLMNTEAFF. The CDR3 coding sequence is TGTGCCAGCCGTGCACGGGACAGCCTCATGAACACTGAAGCTTTCTTT.

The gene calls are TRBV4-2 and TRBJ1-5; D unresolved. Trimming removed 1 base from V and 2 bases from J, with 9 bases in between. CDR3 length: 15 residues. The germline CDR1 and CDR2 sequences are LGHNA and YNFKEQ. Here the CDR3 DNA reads TGTGCCAGCAGCCAAGCGGCCACTGGCAATCAGCCCCAGCATTTT. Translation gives CASSQAATGNQPQHF.

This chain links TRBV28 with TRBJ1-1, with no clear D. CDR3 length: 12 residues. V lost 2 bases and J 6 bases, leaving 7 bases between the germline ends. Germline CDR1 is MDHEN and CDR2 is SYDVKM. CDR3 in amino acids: CASSLERAEAFF. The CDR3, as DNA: TGTGCCAGCAGTTTAGAACGGGCTGAAGCTTTCTTT. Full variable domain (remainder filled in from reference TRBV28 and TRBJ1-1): DVKVTQSSRYLVKRTGEKVFLECVQDMDHENMFWYRQDPGLGLRLIYFSYDVKMKEKGDIPEGYSVSREKKERFSLILESASTNQTSMYLCASSLERAEAFFGQGTRLTVV.

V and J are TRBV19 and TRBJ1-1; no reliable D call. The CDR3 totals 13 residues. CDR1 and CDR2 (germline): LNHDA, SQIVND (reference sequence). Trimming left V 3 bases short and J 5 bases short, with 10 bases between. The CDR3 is CASSMLSGTEAFF. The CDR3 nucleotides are TGTGCCAGTAGTATGCTCTCGGGTACTGAAGCTTTCTTT.

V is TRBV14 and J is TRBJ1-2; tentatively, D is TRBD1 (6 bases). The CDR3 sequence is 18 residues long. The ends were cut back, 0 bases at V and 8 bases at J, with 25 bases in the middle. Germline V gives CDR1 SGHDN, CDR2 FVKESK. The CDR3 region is CASSQDTPPGGPRLGYTF. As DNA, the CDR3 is TGTGCCAGCAGCCAAGACACGCCGCCGGGGGGGCCACGCCTGGGCTACACCTTC.

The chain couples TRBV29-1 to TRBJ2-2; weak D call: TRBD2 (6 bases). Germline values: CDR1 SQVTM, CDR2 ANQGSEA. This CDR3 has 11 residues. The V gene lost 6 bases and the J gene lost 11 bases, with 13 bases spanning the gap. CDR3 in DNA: TGCAGCGTCGCGGACGGGGGAGAGCTGTTTTTT. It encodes CSVADGGELFF.

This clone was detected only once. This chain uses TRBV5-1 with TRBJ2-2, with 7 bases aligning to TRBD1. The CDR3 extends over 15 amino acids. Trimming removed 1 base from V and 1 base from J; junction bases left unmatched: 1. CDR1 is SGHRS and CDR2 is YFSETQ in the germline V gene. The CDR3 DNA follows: TGCGCCAGCAGCTTGAGGACAGGGAACACCGGGGAGCTGTTTTTT. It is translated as CASSLRTGNTGELFF.

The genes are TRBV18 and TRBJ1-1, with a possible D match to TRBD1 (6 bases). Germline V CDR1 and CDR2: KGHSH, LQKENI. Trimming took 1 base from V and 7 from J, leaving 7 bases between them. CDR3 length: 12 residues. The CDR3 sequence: CASSPRRGEAFF. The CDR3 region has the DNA TGTGCCAGCTCACCACGCAGGGGTGAAGCTTTCTTT.

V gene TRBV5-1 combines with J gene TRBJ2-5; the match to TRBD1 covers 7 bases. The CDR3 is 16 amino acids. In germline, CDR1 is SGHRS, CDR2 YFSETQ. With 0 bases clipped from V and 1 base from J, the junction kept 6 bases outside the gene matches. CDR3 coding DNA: TGCGCCAGCAGCTTGGCAGGGGGTATGAGCCAAGAGACCCAGTACTTC. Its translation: CASSLAGGMSQETQYF.

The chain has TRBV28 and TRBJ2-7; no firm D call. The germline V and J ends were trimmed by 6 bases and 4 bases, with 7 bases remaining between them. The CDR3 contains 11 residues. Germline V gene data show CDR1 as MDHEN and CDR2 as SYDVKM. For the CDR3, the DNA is TGTGCCAGCAGCCCAAGATACGAGCAGTACTTC. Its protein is CASSPRYEQYF.

This CDR3 is CASRTLDNMNTEAFF. DNA of the CDR3: TGTGCCAGCAGGACATTGGATAACATGAACACTGAAGCTTTCTTT. The V gene is TRBV7-9, the J gene TRBJ1-1, with D unresolved. This CDR3 comprises 15 residues. The V gene's germline CDR1 is SEHNR and CDR2 FQNEAQ (reference sequence). V lost 6 bases to trimming and J lost 0 bases, with 14 bases between them.

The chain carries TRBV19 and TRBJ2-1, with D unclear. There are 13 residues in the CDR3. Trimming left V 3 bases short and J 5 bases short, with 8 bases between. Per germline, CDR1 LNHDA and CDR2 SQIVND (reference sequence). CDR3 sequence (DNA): TGTGCCAGTAGTATCAGCACAAACAATGAGCAGTTCTTC. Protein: CASSISTNNEQFF.

This CDR3 reads CASSPNRNRAVGTGELFF. The CDR3 DNA reads as TGCGCCAGCAGCCCAAATAGGAACAGGGCGGTCGGCACCGGGGAGCTGTTTTTT. V and J are TRBV5-1 and TRBJ2-2, with D perhaps matching TRBD1 (6 bases). V lost 4 bases and J lost 4, with 23 bases in between. Germline loops: CDR1 SGHRS, CDR2 YFSETQ. This CDR3 contains 18 residues.

The CDR3 coding sequence is TGTGCCAGCAGTTACTCCCCAGGGGGCGAAGCTTTCTTT. This sequence encodes CASSYSPGGEAFF. This sequence joins TRBV6-6 and TRBJ1-1, with TRBD1 matching over 8 bases. Losses at the gene ends were 0 bases for V and 8 bases for J; bases not matched to a gene: 2. This CDR3 contains 13 residues. Per the germline V gene, CDR1 is MNHNY and CDR2 is SVGAGI (reference sequence).

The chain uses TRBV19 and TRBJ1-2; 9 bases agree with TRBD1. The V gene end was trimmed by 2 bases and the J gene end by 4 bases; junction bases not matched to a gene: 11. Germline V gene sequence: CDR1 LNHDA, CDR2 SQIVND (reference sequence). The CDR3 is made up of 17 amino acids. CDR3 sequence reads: CASSIKIETGGFYGYTF. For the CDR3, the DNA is TGTGCCAGTAGTATAAAAATCGAGACAGGGGGTTTCTATGGCTACACCTTC.